This TCR beta chain was sequenced in a study of blood T cell repertoires in COVID-19. Enrollees, roughly 18 to 89 years old, lived in around 23 US areas. Per the germline V gene, CDR1 is LGHDT and CDR2 is YNNKEL (reference sequence). The CDR3 consists of 14 residues. The V and J ends lost 1 base and 1 base respectively, with 7 bases between them. Per the original methods: Amplifying reference gene primers gave estimates of nucleated cell counts. Sequencing used immunoSEQ multiplex PCR; TCRdb keeps in-frame clones, though not all of them. The DNA was the basis for D and trimming; V, J and clone size are from that table. The sample has a few hundred thousand clones; around 84% are singletons.

Sequencing used PBMCs or T cells enriched from blood (not recorded which). The receptor's source is a man between 40 and 49 years old who had recovered from COVID-19. The chain links TRBV3-1 (or the pseudogene TRBV3-2) to TRBJ1-2; tentatively, D is TRBD1 (5 bases). The CDR3 coding sequence is TGTGCCAGCAGCCAAGGGACATATAACTATGGCTACACCTTC. Translating it yields CASSQGTYNYGYTF.